The clone carrying this T cell receptor beta chain was seen many times. These data belong to a study of molecular identifiers for immune sequencing clone quantification. Whole-study context: Replicate experiments took RNA from about 20,000 or 100,000 naive CD8 cells, divided it five ways and sequenced four.

Generation of bulk TCR libraries relied on previously described methods and listed TCR primers. TCRdb re-derived calls from the PCR reads in MiXCR, one entry per CDR3 protein. The sample gives more than 450,000 distinct CDR3 sequences, roughly 26% of which show up once; around 0.79% is in the top ten. This CDR3 region has 12 residues. Trimming shortened V by 2 bases and J by 4 bases, and 4 bases separated the two germline ends. Germline assignment: CDR1 MNHEY and CDR2 SMNVEV (reference sequence). Investigators produced naive CD8 libraries from approximately 20,000 to 980,000 sorted cells, drawing on 10%, 30% or 50% RNA. Sorting defined naive CD8 T cells as CD8+CD4-CCR7+CD45RA+.

Sequenced: naive CD8+ T cells from blood, with Jurkat cell RNA spiked in. As for subset: FACS-sorted CD8+CD4-CCR7+CD45RA+ naive T cells. The source of this sequence is a human donor in good health. Some libraries in this study had Jurkat cell RNA spiked in. The V and J genes are TRBV27 and TRBJ2-3; D call uncertain. The CDR3 sequence: CASSLPSDTQYF. The CDR3 nucleotides are TGTGCCAGCAGTTTACCATCAGATACGCAGTATTTT.